This note documents a single T cell receptor (beta chain) sequence. The antigen is unknown. The sample originates from a study of T cell responses to AZD1222 COVID-19 vaccine. Findings of the study overall: Donors skewed white British and female; clonal diversity was possibly underestimated. Baseline seropositivity characterized only a handful of AZD1222 recipients.

TCRdb keeps only in-frame clones here, not all; method: immunoSEQ multiplex PCR. The data contain approximately 170,000 clones, around nine tenths of them singletons. This specimen consisted of peripheral blood, obtained on day 0 of AZD1222 vaccination. This TCR was recovered from an adult in good health.

Here the CDR3 DNA reads TGTGCCAGCAGCCCTGCACAGGGCTGGGAGCAGTACTTC. It translates to CASSPAQGWEQYF. The rearrangement joins TRBV7-9 to TRBJ2-7, with D possibly TRBD1 on 6 matching bases. The CDR3 sequence is 13 residues long. CDR1 SEHNR and CDR2 FQNEAQ come from the germline V gene (reference sequence). Trimming took 5 bases from V and 7 from J, leaving 15 bases between them.